Reported below is one TCR beta chain. The antigen is undetermined. The CDR3 covers 14 residues. Germline V gene lookup returns CDR1 SNHLY and CDR2 FYNNEI. Trimming pared 8 bases from V and 1 base from J, leaving 12 bases between. This entry is derived from a study of response to subunit inactivated influenza vaccine. Study conclusions and caveats: Each seasonal influenza vaccination recruits few new T cells, the authors suggested.

TCRdb fed the RT-PCR reads into MiXCR, producing one record per CDR3 protein. Here the sample spans about 240,000 distinct CDR3 sequences, 12% being singletons. Here the sequenced sample was non-naive T cells sorted from PBMCs, taken around two weeks before vaccination. The chain links TRBV2 to TRBJ1-5; D is unclear. This clonotype was sampled from a man aged 50 to 60 who received an inactivated influenza vaccine. For the CDR3, the DNA is TGTGCCAGCCGAATTTCACGGAGCAATCAGCCCCAGCATTTT. It translates to CASRISRSNQPQHF.